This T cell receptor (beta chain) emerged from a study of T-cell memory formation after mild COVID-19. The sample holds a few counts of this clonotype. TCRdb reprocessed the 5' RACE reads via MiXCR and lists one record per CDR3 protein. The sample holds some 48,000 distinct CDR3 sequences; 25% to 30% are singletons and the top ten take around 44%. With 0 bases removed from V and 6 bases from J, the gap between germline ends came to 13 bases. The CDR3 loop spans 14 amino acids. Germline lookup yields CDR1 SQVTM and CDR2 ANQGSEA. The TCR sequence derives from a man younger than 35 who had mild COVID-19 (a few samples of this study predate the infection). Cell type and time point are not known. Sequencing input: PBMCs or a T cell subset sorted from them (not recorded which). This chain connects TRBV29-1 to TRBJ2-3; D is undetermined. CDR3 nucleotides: TGCAGCGTTGAAGATGGAATAGCCGGTGATACGCAGTATTTT. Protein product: CSVEDGIAGDTQYF.